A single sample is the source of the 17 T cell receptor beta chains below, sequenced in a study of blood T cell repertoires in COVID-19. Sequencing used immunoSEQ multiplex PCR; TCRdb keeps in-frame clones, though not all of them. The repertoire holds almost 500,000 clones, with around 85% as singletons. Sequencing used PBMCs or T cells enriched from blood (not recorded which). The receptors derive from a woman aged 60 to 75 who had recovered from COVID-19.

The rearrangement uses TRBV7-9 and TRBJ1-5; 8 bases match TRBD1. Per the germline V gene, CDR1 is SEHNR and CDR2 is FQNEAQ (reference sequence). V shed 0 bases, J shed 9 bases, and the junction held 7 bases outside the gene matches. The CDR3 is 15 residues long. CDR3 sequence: CASSLAGQAGGPQHF. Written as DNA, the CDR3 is TGTGCCAGCAGCTTAGCGGGACAGGCCGGGGGGCCCCAGCATTTT.

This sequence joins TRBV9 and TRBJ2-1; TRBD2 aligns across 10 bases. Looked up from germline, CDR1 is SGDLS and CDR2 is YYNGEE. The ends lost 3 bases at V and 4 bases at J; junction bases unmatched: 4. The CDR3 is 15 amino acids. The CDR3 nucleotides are TGTGCCAGCAGCGCGAGCGGGGGGGGTTACAATGAGCAGTTCTTC. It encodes CASSASGGGYNEQFF.

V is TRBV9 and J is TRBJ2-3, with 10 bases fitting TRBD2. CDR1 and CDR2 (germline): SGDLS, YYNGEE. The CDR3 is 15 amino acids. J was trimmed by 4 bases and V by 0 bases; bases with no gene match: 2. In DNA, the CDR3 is TGTGCCAGCAGCGTAGTTAGCGGGGGGCCAGATACGCAGTATTTT. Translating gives CASSVVSGGPDTQYF.

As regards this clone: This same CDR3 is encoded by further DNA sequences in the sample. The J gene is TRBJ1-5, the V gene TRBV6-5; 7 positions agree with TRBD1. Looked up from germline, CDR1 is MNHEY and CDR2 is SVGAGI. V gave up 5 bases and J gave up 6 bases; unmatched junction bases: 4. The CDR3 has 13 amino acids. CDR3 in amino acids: CASSRTGAQPQHF. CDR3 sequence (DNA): TGTGCCAGCAGTAGGACAGGTGCTCAGCCCCAGCATTTT.

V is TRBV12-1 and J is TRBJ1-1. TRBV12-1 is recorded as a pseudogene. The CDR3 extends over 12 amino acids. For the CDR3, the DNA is TGTGCCAGCAGCCCTGATAGCTTTGAAGCTTTCTTT. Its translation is CASSPDSFEAFF.

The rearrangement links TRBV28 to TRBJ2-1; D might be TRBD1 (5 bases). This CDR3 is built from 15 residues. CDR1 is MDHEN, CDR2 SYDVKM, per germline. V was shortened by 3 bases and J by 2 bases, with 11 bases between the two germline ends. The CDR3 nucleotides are TGTGCCAGCAGTTTTAGGGTAGGGGCCTACAATGAGCAGTTCTTC. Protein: CASSFRVGAYNEQFF.

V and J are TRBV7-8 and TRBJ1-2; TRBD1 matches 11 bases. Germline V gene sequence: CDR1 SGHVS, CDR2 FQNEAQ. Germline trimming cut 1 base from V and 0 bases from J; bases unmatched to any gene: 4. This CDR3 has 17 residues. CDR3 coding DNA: TGTGCCAGCAGCTTAGGGACAGGGGGCGAGGCTAACTATGGCTACACCTTC. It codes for CASSLGTGGEANYGYTF.

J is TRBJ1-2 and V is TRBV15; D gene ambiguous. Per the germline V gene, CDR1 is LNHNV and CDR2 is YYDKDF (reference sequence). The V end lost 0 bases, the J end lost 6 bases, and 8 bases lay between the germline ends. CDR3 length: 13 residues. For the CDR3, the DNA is TGTGCCACCAGCAGAGAGGGAGGGAATGGCTACACCTTC. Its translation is CATSREGGNGYTF.

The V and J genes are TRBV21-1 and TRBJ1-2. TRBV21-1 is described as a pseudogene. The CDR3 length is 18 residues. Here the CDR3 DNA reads TGTGCCAGCAGCAAATTAGGGCGGCAGTTGGGGGGGAGGTATGGCTACACCTTC. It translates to CASSKLGRQLGGRYGYTF.

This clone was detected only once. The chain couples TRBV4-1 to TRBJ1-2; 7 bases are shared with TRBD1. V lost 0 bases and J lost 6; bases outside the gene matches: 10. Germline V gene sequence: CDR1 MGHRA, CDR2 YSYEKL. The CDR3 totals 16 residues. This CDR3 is CASSQEGDSSIDGYTF. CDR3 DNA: TGCGCCAGCAGCCAAGAAGGGGACAGCTCGATTGATGGCTACACCTTC.

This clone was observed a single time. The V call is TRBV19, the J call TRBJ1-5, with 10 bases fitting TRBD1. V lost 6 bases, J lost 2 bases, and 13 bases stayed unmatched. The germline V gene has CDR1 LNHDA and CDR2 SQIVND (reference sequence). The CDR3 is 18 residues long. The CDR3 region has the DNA TGTGCCAGTAGATTGGGACAGGGGACCCTAAGGGGCAATCAGCCCCAGCATTTT. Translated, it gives CASRLGQGTLRGNQPQHF.

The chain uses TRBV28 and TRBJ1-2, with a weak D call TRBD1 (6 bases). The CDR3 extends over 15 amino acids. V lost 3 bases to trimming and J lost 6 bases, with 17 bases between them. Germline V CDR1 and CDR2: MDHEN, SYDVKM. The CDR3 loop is CASSLGSRTAHGYTF. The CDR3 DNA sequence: TGTGCCAGCAGTTTGGGTAGTAGGACAGCACATGGCTACACCTTC.

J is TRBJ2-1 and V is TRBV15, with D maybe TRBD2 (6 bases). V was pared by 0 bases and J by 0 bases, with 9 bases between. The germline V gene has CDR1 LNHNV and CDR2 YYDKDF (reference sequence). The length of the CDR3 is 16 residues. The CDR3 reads CATSRDRGSSYNEQFF. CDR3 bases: TGTGCCACCAGCAGAGATCGGGGGAGCTCCTACAATGAGCAGTTCTTC.

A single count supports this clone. CDR3 bases: TGTGCCAGCAGCTCTAGGGACAGGAACCAAGAGACCCAGTACTTC. As protein: CASSSRDRNQETQYF. The chain uses TRBV13 and TRBJ2-5; 8 nucleotides agree with TRBD1. V lost 4 bases and J lost 0; bases outside the gene matches: 4. The CDR3 covers 15 residues. CDR1 is PRHDT and CDR2 is FYEKMQ in the germline V gene (reference sequence).

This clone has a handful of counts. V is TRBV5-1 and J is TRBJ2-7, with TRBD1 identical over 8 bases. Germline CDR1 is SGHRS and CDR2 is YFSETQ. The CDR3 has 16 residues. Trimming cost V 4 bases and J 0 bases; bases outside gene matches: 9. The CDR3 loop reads CASSRNPDRGSYEQYF. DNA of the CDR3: TGCGCCAGCAGCCGCAACCCAGACAGGGGCTCCTACGAGCAGTACTTC. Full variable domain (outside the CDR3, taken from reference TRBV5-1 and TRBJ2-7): KAGVTQTPRYLIKTRGQQVTLSCSPISGHRSVSWYQQTPGQGLQFLFEYFSETQRNKGNFPGRFSGRQFSNSRSEMNVSTLELGDSALYLCASSRNPDRGSYEQYFGPGTRLTVT.

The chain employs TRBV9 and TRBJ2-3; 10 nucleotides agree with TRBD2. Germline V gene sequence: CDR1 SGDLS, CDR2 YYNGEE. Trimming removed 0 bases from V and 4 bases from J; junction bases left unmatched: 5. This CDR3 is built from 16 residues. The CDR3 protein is CASSVVASGGSDTQYF. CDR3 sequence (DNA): TGTGCCAGCAGCGTAGTCGCTAGCGGGGGTTCAGATACGCAGTATTTT.

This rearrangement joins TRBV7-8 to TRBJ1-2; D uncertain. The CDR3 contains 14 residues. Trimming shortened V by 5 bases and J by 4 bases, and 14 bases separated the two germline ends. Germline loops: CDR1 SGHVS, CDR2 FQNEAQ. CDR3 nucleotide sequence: TGTGCCAGCAGCCCCCTGAGAGGAATCTATGGCTACACCTTC. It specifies CASSPLRGIYGYTF.